The 17 T cell receptor beta chains in this list originate from one sample, sequenced in a study of blood T cell repertoires in COVID-19. Data came from immunoSEQ multiplex PCR; TCRdb stores just in-frame clones and leaves some out. The data hold around 130,000 clones, with around 91% observed a single time. The sequenced sample was peripheral blood. The receptors here all came from a man between 65 and 79 years old with active or convalescent COVID-19.

This rearrangement joins TRBV10-3 to TRBJ2-2; 7 bases are a match to TRBD1. V was clipped by 6 bases and J by 0 bases; unmatched bases: 4. The CDR3 consists of 15 residues. From germline, CDR1 is ENHRY and CDR2 SYGVKD. CDR3 bases: TGTGCCATCAGCCGGGACAGCCCGAACACCGGGGAGCTGTTTTTT. The encoded protein is CAISRDSPNTGELFF.

The chain joins TRBV6-5 to TRBJ2-2; 7 bases align to TRBD1. V was clipped by 6 bases and J by 5 bases; unmatched bases: 6. Per the germline V gene, CDR1 is MNHEY and CDR2 is SVGAGI. The CDR3 contains 14 residues. CDR3 amino acids: CASRNRGQTGELFF. CDR3 DNA sequence: TGTGCCAGCAGGAACAGGGGCCAGACCGGGGAGCTGTTTTTT.

CDR3 amino acids: CASSLLDRGIYTF. CDR3 bases: TGTGCCAGCAGTTTACTTGATAGGGGAATCTACACCTTC. The chain couples TRBV28 to TRBJ1-2, with D possibly being TRBD1 (5 bases). Germline CDR1 is MDHEN and CDR2 is SYDVKM. Between the trimmed V and J ends, which lost 2 bases and 10 bases, there was a span of 14 bases. The CDR3 totals 13 residues.

The J gene is TRBJ1-1, the V gene TRBV28; 8 nucleotides line up with TRBD1. The CDR3 has 14 residues. V shed 6 bases and J 0 bases; nucleotides not matched to a gene: 3. Germline loops: CDR1 MDHEN, CDR2 SYDVKM. The CDR3 reads CASRRDRMNTEAFF. The CDR3 region has the DNA TGTGCCAGCAGGCGGGACAGGATGAACACTGAAGCTTTCTTT.

This clone was seen only once. The chain is built from TRBV28 and TRBJ2-7, with D possibly TRBD1 on 6 matching bases. Trimming stripped 4 bases from V and 6 bases from J, with 16 bases between. The CDR3 spans 14 residues. Germline V gene lookup returns CDR1 MDHEN and CDR2 SYDVKM. This chain's CDR3 is CASSSSQGASEQYF. The CDR3 bases are TGTGCCAGCAGTTCATCACAGGGTGCGTCCGAGCAGTACTTC. Using reference TRBV28 and TRBJ2-7 for the parts outside the CDR3, the full variable domain is DVKVTQSSRYLVKRTGEKVFLECVQDMDHENMFWYRQDPGLGLRLIYFSYDVKMKEKGDIPEGYSVSREKKERFSLILESASTNQTSMYLCASSSSQGASEQYFGPGTRLTVT.

The chain links TRBV7-8 to TRBJ2-5; D remains unclear. Germline assignment: CDR1 SGHVS and CDR2 FQNEAQ. Trimming shortened V by 5 bases and J by 7 bases, and 11 bases separated the two germline ends. This CDR3 has 12 residues. Here the CDR3 reads CASSKSGWTQYF. The CDR3 nucleotides are TGTGCCAGCAGCAAGAGTGGTTGGACCCAGTACTTC.

V gene TRBV29-1 combines with J gene TRBJ2-7, with a weak D call TRBD1 (6 bases). The CDR3 loop spans 16 amino acids. Trimming cost V 0 bases and J 0 bases, with 15 bases left between them. Looked up from germline, CDR1 is SQVTM and CDR2 is ANQGSEA. CDR3 residues: CSVEDWAGELSYEQYF. The CDR3 nucleotides are TGCAGCGTTGAAGATTGGGCAGGGGAGCTCTCCTACGAGCAGTACTTC.

The V and J genes are TRBV30 and TRBJ2-7; D gene unclear. CDR3 length equals 11 residues. V lost 5 bases, J lost 6 bases, and 11 bases lay in between. Germline CDR1 GTSNPN, CDR2 SVGIG (reference sequence). The CDR3 is CAWGLLVEQYF. CDR3 sequence (DNA): TGTGCCTGGGGTTTACTTGTCGAGCAGTACTTC.

The chain has TRBV5-5 and TRBJ2-7, with D perhaps matching TRBD1 (5 bases). Between the trimmed V and J ends, which lost 0 bases and 4 bases, there was a span of 14 bases. Germline assignment: CDR1 SGHKS and CDR2 YYEKEE (reference sequence). There are 15 residues in the CDR3. The DNA of the CDR3 is TGTGCCAGCAGCTTGGCCTGGCAGGGTGGATACGAGCAGTACTTC. It yields the protein CASSLAWQGGYEQYF.

The V and J genes are TRBV9 and TRBJ2-3; TRBD2 is a possible D gene (5 bases). The CDR3 totals 16 residues. Germline-derived CDR1 and CDR2 are SGDLS and YYNGEE. V lost 0 bases, J lost 0 bases, and 11 bases lay in between. The CDR3 DNA sequence: TGTGCCAGCAGCGTAGGTCTAGCTGATAGCACAGATACGCAGTATTTT. Translated, it gives CASSVGLADSTDTQYF.

The genes are TRBV27 and TRBJ2-5; 7 positions agree with TRBD2. Looked up from germline, CDR1 is MNHEY and CDR2 is SMNVEV (reference sequence). The CDR3 length is 14 residues. Losses at the gene ends were 6 bases for V and 1 base for J; bases not matched to a gene: 5. The CDR3 spells CASRLPGGQETQYF. The CDR3 DNA is TGTGCCAGCAGGCTCCCGGGGGGCCAAGAGACCCAGTACTTC.

The chain couples TRBV2 to TRBJ2-5; weak D call: TRBD2 (5 bases). The CDR3 consists of 15 residues. Germline V gives CDR1 SNHLY, CDR2 FYNNEI. Trimming cost V 6 bases and J 1 base, with 15 bases left between them. CDR3 nucleotides: TGTGCCAGCAGCGCGGACTGGTCGTTCCAAGAGACCCAGTACTTC. Amino acids: CASSADWSFQETQYF.

The V gene is TRBV6-6, the J gene TRBJ1-5; 7 nucleotides line up with TRBD1. Germline CDR1 reads MNHNY; CDR2 reads SVGAGI (reference sequence). Losses at the gene ends were 11 bases for V and 0 bases for J; bases not matched to a gene: 10. The CDR3 has 15 amino acids. DNA of the CDR3: TGTGCCGTTCACCCGGGACAGCTTAGCAATCAGCCCCAGCATTTT. It is translated as CAVHPGQLSNQPQHF.

The chain uses TRBV2 and TRBJ2-4; tentative D call: TRBD1 (6 bases). The CDR3 is 15 amino acids. Germline CDR1 reads SNHLY; CDR2 reads FYNNEI. Deletions cut 10 bases from V and 3 bases from J, with 19 bases between. The CDR3 spells CATGTPKGDKNIQYF. CDR3 nucleotide sequence: TGTGCCACCGGGACGCCCAAGGGGGACAAAAACATTCAGTACTTC.

The chain uses TRBV18 and TRBJ1-1, with D perhaps TRBD1 (5 bases). V lost 6 bases and J 1 base, leaving 18 bases between the germline ends. The V gene's germline CDR1 is KGHSH and CDR2 LQKENI. This CDR3 comprises 16 residues. In DNA, the CDR3 is TGTGCCAGCTCCCAAAAGGGGCCAGGTACGAACACTGAAGCTTTCTTT. It encodes CASSQKGPGTNTEAFF.

The V gene is TRBV9, the J gene TRBJ2-1, with 10 bases lining up with TRBD1. CDR3 length equals 15 residues. Trimming took 2 bases from V and 7 from J; bases not matched to a gene: 6. The germline CDR1 and CDR2 sequences are SGDLS and YYNGEE. CDR3 sequence reads: CASSVRDRGRNEQFF. Written as DNA, the CDR3 is TGTGCCAGCAGCGTCCGGGACAGGGGACGTAATGAGCAGTTCTTC.

In its sample, this clone was seen once. The V and J genes are TRBV5-1 and TRBJ1-2; 7 positions agree with TRBD1. Germline values: CDR1 SGHRS, CDR2 YFSETQ. This CDR3 has 14 residues. With V trimmed by 2 bases and J by 6 bases, 7 bases remained unmatched. CDR3 nucleotides: TGCGCCAGCAGCTTCAGTCAGGGGGAAAATGGCTACACCTTC. It is translated as CASSFSQGENGYTF.